Listed below are T cell receptor beta chains from one sample, sequenced in a study of T cell responses to AZD1222 COVID-19 vaccine. Clones were read by immunoSEQ multiplex PCR, and TCRdb kept only the in-frame ones, dropping some. There are about 69,000 clones in the sample; around four fifths occur only once, and approximately 25% lies in the top ten. Sequenced here: peripheral blood, sampled 28 days after the second AZD1222 dose. Every receptor here comes from an adult who received the AZD1222 COVID-19 vaccine. CDR3s leave out the opening cysteine and the closing phenylalanine or tryptophan. Fields, in order: V gene, CDR3 length, CDR3 protein.

>TRBV6-5|13
ASSGGPPRGTEAF
>TRBV29-1|12
SVTTRRGTDTQY
>TRBV27|11
ASSRGGDNEQF
>TRBV7-6|12
ASSLDNSGNTIY
>TRBV5-1|15
ASSLDPGLAVEETQY
>TRBV5-4|12
ASPGLTTNEKLF
>TRBV27|15
ASSLSAWGTYTGELF
>TRBV7-6|10
ASSSSHETQY
>TRBV7-3|20
ASSLREVGGKKRLRHIQPQH
>TRBV30|11
AWSHRDFGEQY
>TRBV7-9|13
ASSFQVGSTDTQY
>TRBV7-2|12
ASRYQAQGSEAF
>TRBV10-2|15
ASSERLAGGLPDTQY
>TRBV12-3/TRBV12-4|10
ASSDSHTEAF
>TRBV3-1/TRBV3-2|13
ASSHLAGGEETQY
>TRBV3-1/TRBV3-2|11
ASSFMDTGELF
>TRBV12-3/TRBV12-4|11
ASRTSSYNEQF
>TRBV7-9|12
ASSRTGGDEKLF
>TRBV11-2|14
ASSWGSLSSGNTIY
>TRBV7-2|14
ASSLGARGLGTEAF
>TRBV7-8|13
ASSLETSDTDTQY
>TRBV19|13
ASSIGNSGSYEQY
>TRBV2|12
ASSLKGMNTEAF
>TRBV15|12
ATSRAGTNTEAF
>TRBV7-2|10
ASSLGDSPLH
>TRBV6-6|13
ASSYEYPTNTEAF
>TRBV29-1|11
SATPGTNYGYT
>TRBV25-1|11
ASSAGGGETQY
>TRBV9|13
ASSVVGTDNYGYT
>TRBV19|13
ASRYTDNSNQPQH
>TRBV19|14
ASSIGLAGNGVEQY
>TRBV4-1|13
ASTSTWGSYNEQF
>TRBV7-8|14
ASSLRPRVSNQPQH
>TRBV12-3/TRBV12-4|11
ASSLDYGYEQY
>TRBV5-1|12
ASSLSQDTGELF
>TRBV11-2|15
ASRRGRDRGLSDGYT
>TRBV6-5|13
ASSPPDRVNTEAF